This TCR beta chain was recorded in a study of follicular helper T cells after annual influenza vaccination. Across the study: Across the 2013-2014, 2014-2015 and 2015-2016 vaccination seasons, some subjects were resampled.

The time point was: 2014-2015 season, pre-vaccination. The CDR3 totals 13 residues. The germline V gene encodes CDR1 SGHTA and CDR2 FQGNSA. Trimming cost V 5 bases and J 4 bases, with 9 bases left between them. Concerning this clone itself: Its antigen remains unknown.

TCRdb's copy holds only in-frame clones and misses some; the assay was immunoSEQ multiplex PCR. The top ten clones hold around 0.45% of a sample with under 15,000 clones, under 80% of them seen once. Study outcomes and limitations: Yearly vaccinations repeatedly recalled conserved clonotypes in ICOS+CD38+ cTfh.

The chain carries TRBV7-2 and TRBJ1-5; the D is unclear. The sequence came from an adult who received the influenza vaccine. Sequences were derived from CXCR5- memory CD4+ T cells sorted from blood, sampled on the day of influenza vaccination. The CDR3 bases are TGTGCCAGCAGCGTGGGTCGGAATCAGCCCCAGCATTTT. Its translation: CASSVGRNQPQHF.